These 16 T cell receptor beta chains came from one sample sequenced in a study of blood T cell repertoires in COVID-19. Libraries were prepared by immunoSEQ multiplex PCR; TCRdb keeps only in-frame clonotypes and omits some of them. This table holds about 140,000 clones, more than 75% found once. Sequenced: peripheral blood. These receptors all stem from a woman between 50 and 59 years old with active or convalescent COVID-19.

The V gene is TRBV5-6, the J gene TRBJ1-1, with D possibly matching TRBD1 (5 bases). Germline V gene lookup returns CDR1 SGHDT and CDR2 YYEEEE. Trimming pared 2 bases from V and 4 bases from J, leaving 15 bases between. This CDR3 region has 15 residues. The CDR3 region has the DNA TGTGCCAGCAGCTTTCAGACAGCCAGATTCACTGAAGCTTTCTTT. As protein: CASSFQTARFTEAFF.

The rearrangement links TRBV6-2 or TRBV6-3 to TRBJ2-7; 9 bases are shared with TRBD2. This CDR3 has 15 amino acids. With 5 bases clipped from V and 3 bases from J, the junction kept 8 bases outside the gene matches. Germline V gene data show CDR1 as MNHEY and CDR2 as SVGEGT. For the CDR3, the DNA is TGTGCCAGCAGTAACCTACTAGCGGGCCGCTACGAGCAGTACTTC. This encodes CASSNLLAGRYEQYF.

The chain has TRBV28 and TRBJ1-3; TRBD1 matches 7 bases. Germline V gives CDR1 MDHEN, CDR2 SYDVKM. The CDR3 is made up of 11 amino acids. Trimming at V came to 4 bases and at J to 10 bases, leaving 1 base not matched to a gene. In nucleotides, the CDR3 is TGTGCCAGCAGTTCACAGGGGACCATATATTTT. As protein: CASSSQGTIYF.

This clone was recorded once. The J gene is TRBJ1-1, the V gene TRBV19; D gene unclear. CDR3 size: 13 residues. From germline, CDR1 is LNHDA and CDR2 SQIVND (reference sequence). Trimming pared 6 bases from V and 0 bases from J, leaving 8 bases between. The CDR3 loop is CASSTTLNTEAFF. The CDR3 nucleotides read TGTGCCAGTAGCACAACCCTGAACACTGAAGCTTTCTTT.

This clone was seen once. Other DNA sequences in the same sample also yield this CDR3. The rearrangement links TRBV28 to TRBJ1-1; no definite D call. V gave up 5 bases and J gave up 2 bases, with 6 bases separating them. There are 12 residues in the CDR3. From germline, CDR1 is MDHEN and CDR2 SYDVKM. This CDR3 is CASSPSNTEAFF. The CDR3 region has the DNA TGTGCCAGCAGTCCATCAAACACTGAAGCTTTCTTT. The full variable domain, with the rest looked up from reference TRBV28 and TRBJ1-1, is DVKVTQSSRYLVKRTGEKVFLECVQDMDHENMFWYRQDPGLGLRLIYFSYDVKMKEKGDIPEGYSVSREKKERFSLILESASTNQTSMYLCASSPSNTEAFFGQGTRLTVV.

J is TRBJ2-1 and V is TRBV6-2 or TRBV6-3, with 11 bases that match TRBD2. Germline assignment: CDR1 MNHEY and CDR2 SVGEGT. The CDR3 spans 18 residues. The ends lost 2 bases at V and 0 bases at J; junction bases unmatched: 6. The CDR3 sequence: CASSYLSGGASSYNEQFF. CDR3 nucleotides: TGTGCCAGCAGTTACCTTAGCGGGGGGGCGAGCTCCTACAATGAGCAGTTCTTC.

V and J are TRBV7-8 and TRBJ1-5; TRBD1 matches 11 bases. This CDR3 region has 18 residues. The trim removed 5 bases at V and 1 base at J, leaving 10 bases unmatched. CDR1 and CDR2 from the germline V gene are SGHVS and FQNEAQ. CDR3 in DNA: TGTGCCAGCAGCCAAACCCGGGACAGGGGGAGAAGCAATCAGCCCCAGCATTTT. Translated: CASSQTRDRGRSNQPQHF.

This chain uses TRBV30 with TRBJ2-1; 7 nucleotides align to TRBD2. The V and J ends lost 4 bases and 5 bases, in that order; junction bases with no gene match: 8. Germline loops: CDR1 GTSNPN, CDR2 SVGIG (reference sequence). This CDR3 has 14 residues. DNA of the CDR3: TGTGCCTGGAATCCGGGACTACAGAACAATGAGCAGTTCTTC. Translation: CAWNPGLQNNEQFF. Full variable domain (remainder filled in from reference TRBV30 and TRBJ2-1): SQTIHQWPATLVQPVGSPLSLECTVEGTSNPNLYWYRQAAGRGLQLLFYSVGIGQISSEVPQNLSASRPQDRQFILSSKKLLLSDSGFYLCAWNPGLQNNEQFFGPGTRLTVL.

The chain recombines TRBV7-9 with TRBJ2-3; 7 bases map to TRBD1. Germline CDR1 is SEHNR and CDR2 is FQNEAQ (reference sequence). The junction had 9 bases not matched to a gene; V was cut back by 3 bases and J by 3 bases. The CDR3 totals 16 residues. The DNA for the CDR3 is TGTGCCAGCAGCTTGACAGGGATGAAACAAACAGATACGCAGTATTTT. Protein: CASSLTGMKQTDTQYF.

In its sample, this clone was seen once. V gene TRBV30 combines with J gene TRBJ1-1; 7 bases are shared with TRBD1. This CDR3 contains 12 residues. The trim removed 2 bases at V and 8 bases at J, leaving 5 bases unmatched. Germline CDR1 reads GTSNPN; CDR2 reads SVGIG (reference sequence). CDR3 residues: CAWSQRTGEAFF. Written as DNA, the CDR3 is TGTGCCTGGAGTCAGCGGACAGGCGAAGCTTTCTTT.

The rearrangement uses TRBV27 and TRBJ1-1, with 8 bases aligning to TRBD1. CDR3 size: 16 residues. V dropped 4 bases and J dropped 4; count of bases not matched to a gene: 11. The V gene's germline CDR1 is MNHEY and CDR2 SMNVEV (reference sequence). This CDR3 reads CASSSAGGELSTEAFF. The CDR3, as DNA: TGTGCCAGCAGTTCGGCAGGGGGCGAATTGAGCACTGAAGCTTTCTTT.

V and J are TRBV7-2 and TRBJ1-5; D possibly corresponds to TRBD1 (5 bases). V lost 1 base and J 10 bases, leaving 17 bases between the germline ends. Germline V gene lookup returns CDR1 SGHTA and CDR2 FQGNSA. This CDR3 is built from 15 residues. CDR3 DNA sequence: TGTGCCAGCAGCTTAGAGGGGCAGGCCTTCCAACCCCAGCATTTT. Residues: CASSLEGQAFQPQHF. Supplemented by reference TRBV7-2 and TRBJ1-5, the full variable domain reads GAGVSQSPSNKVTEKGKDVELRCDPISGHTALYWYRQSLGQGLEFLIYFQGNSAPDKSGLPSDRFSAERTGGSVSTLTIQRTQQEDSAVYLCASSLEGQAFQPQHFGDGTRLSIL.

V and J are TRBV7-8 and TRBJ1-1; perhaps TRBD1 as D (5 bases). V was pared by 0 bases and J by 9 bases, with 20 bases between. This CDR3 region has 16 residues. Looked up from germline, CDR1 is SGHVS and CDR2 is FQNEAQ. In DNA, the CDR3 is TGTGCCAGCAGCTTAGCGTGGGGACTGGAGGGTGAACAAGCTTTCTTT. Translated, it gives CASSLAWGLEGEQAFF.

The V call is TRBV28, the J call TRBJ2-1; D is unresolved. Trimming pared 6 bases from V and 4 bases from J, leaving 7 bases between. Germline CDR1 reads MDHEN; CDR2 reads SYDVKM. The CDR3 length is 12 residues. CDR3 in amino acids: CASRAAYNEQFF. CDR3 sequence (DNA): TGTGCCAGCAGGGCGGCATACAATGAGCAGTTCTTC.

The gene calls are TRBV2 and TRBJ2-5; 7 positions match TRBD2. J gave up 0 bases and V 8 bases, and 3 bases lay outside the gene matches. The CDR3 runs 13 residues. CDR1 and CDR2 from the germline V gene are SNHLY and FYNNEI. The CDR3 DNA reads as TGTGCCAGCGGGGGGGGACACCAAGAGACCCAGTACTTC. Amino acids: CASGGGHQETQYF.

The CDR3 DNA sequence: TGTGCCAGCAGCTTCCGACAGGGAGCCGAGCAGTACTTC. This translates into CASSFRQGAEQYF. The V gene is TRBV7-2, the J gene TRBJ2-7, with 7 positions matching TRBD1. In germline, CDR1 is SGHTA, CDR2 FQGNSA. The CDR3 consists of 13 residues. Germline trimming cut 3 bases from V and 6 bases from J; bases unmatched to any gene: 5.